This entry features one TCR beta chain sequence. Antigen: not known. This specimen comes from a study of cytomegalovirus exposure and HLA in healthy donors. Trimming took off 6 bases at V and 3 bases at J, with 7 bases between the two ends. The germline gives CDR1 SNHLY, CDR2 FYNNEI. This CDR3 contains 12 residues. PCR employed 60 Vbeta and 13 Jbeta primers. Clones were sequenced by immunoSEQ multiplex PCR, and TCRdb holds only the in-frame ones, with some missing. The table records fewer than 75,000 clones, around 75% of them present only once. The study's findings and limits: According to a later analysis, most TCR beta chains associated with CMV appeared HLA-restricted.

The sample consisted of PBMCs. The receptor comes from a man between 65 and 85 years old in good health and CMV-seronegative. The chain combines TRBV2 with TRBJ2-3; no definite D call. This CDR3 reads CASRAATDTQYF. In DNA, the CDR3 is TGTGCCAGCAGGGCGGCTACAGATACGCAGTATTTT.